This passage covers 29 T cell receptor beta chains from one sample sequenced in a study of OX40 agonist ivuxolimab in advanced cancers. Clones were sequenced by immunoSEQ multiplex PCR, and TCRdb holds only the in-frame ones, with some missing. The sample records 9,000 to 13,000 clones, 65% to 75% being singletons. Here the sequenced sample was CD4+ or CD8+ T cells sorted from blood, taken in a trial of the OX40 agonist ivuxolimab. The receptors shown here come from an adult with an advanced solid tumor such as melanoma, head and neck, liver or kidney cancer.

This chain links TRBV2 with TRBJ1-1, with a weak D call TRBD1 (5 bases). The germline V gene encodes CDR1 SNHLY and CDR2 FYNNEI. The V end was cut by 6 bases, the J end by 10 bases, with 15 bases between. This CDR3 is 12 amino acids long. The CDR3 loop is CASRGGDLGAFF. In nucleotides, the CDR3 is TGTGCCAGCAGAGGAGGGGACCTCGGAGCTTTCTTT.

This chain joins TRBV7-9 and TRBJ1-2; 7 nucleotides align to TRBD1. After removal of 4 bases from V and 3 bases from J, the junction contained 8 bases not matched to a gene. Germline-derived CDR1 and CDR2 are SEHNR and FQNEAQ (reference sequence). This CDR3 is built from 15 residues. DNA for the CDR3: TGTGCCAGCAGCTCGTTTACAGGGGAAGACTATGGCTACACCTTC. This sequence encodes CASSSFTGEDYGYTF.

The rearrangement joins TRBV9 to TRBJ2-3, with D perhaps matching TRBD1 (6 bases). V was shortened by 3 bases and J by 0 bases, with 8 bases between the two germline ends. CDR1 is SGDLS and CDR2 is YYNGEE in the germline V gene. The CDR3 length is 14 residues. Here the CDR3 DNA reads TGTGCCAGCAGCGGAACAGGGAGCACAGATACGCAGTATTTT. Protein sequence: CASSGTGSTDTQYF.

V and J are TRBV9 and TRBJ2-5; 7 nucleotides match TRBD2. With V trimmed by 4 bases and J by 1 base, 7 bases remained unmatched. This CDR3 has 15 residues. CDR1 and CDR2 from the germline V gene are SGDLS and YYNGEE. The CDR3 reads CASSSSGGTQETQYF. DNA for the CDR3: TGTGCCAGCAGCTCGTCCGGGGGGACCCAAGAGACCCAGTACTTC.

This clone showed up just a few times. The J gene is TRBJ1-5, the V gene TRBV27; D is undetermined. CDR1 and CDR2 (germline): MNHEY, SMNVEV (reference sequence). V lost 3 bases to trimming and J lost 5 bases, with 20 bases between them. The CDR3 extends over 17 amino acids. CDR3 loop: CASSFPRTLKHYQPQHF. CDR3 in DNA: TGTGCCAGCAGTTTCCCCAGGACGCTAAAACATTATCAGCCCCAGCATTTT.

V and J are TRBV29-1 and TRBJ2-1; 11 nucleotides line up with TRBD2. The CDR3 sequence is 14 residues long. V gave up 2 bases and J gave up 9 bases; unmatched junction bases: 6. Germline assignment: CDR1 SQVTM and CDR2 ANQGSEA. The CDR3 sequence is CSVEWLAGGSEQFF. DNA of the CDR3: TGCAGCGTTGAATGGCTAGCGGGAGGTAGTGAGCAGTTCTTC.

The chain couples TRBV25-1 to TRBJ1-1; D ambiguous. Germline values: CDR1 MGHDK, CDR2 SYGVNS. V lost 3 bases and J lost 6, with 11 bases in between. The CDR3 runs to 13 residues. CDR3 DNA: TGTGCCAGCAGTGACTTACAGACCCCTGAAGCTTTCTTT. Protein: CASSDLQTPEAFF.

This chain connects TRBV27 to TRBJ2-7; 10 bases fit TRBD1. The trim removed 7 bases at V and 5 bases at J, leaving 11 bases unmatched. Germline assignment: CDR1 MNHEY and CDR2 SMNVEV (reference sequence). The length of the CDR3 is 15 residues. The CDR3 here is CASKWGTGTGDEQYF. The CDR3 bases are TGTGCCAGCAAGTGGGGCACCGGGACAGGGGACGAGCAGTACTTC.

This chain connects TRBV4-3 to TRBJ1-2; the D is unclear. This CDR3 is built from 16 residues. The V and J ends lost 0 bases and 1 base respectively, with 12 bases between them. Germline CDR1 is LGHNA and CDR2 is YSLEER. The CDR3 region is CASSQEHIDFNYGYTF. The CDR3 bases are TGCGCCAGCAGCCAAGAACACATAGATTTTAACTATGGCTACACCTTC.

V usage is TRBV5-5 and J usage is TRBJ2-7, with D unclear. V was cut by 2 bases and J by 6 bases, with 6 bases left in between. CDR3 length: 11 residues. Looked up from germline, CDR1 is SGHKS and CDR2 is YYEKEE (reference sequence). The CDR3 loop reads CASSFNREQYF. CDR3 bases: TGTGCCAGCAGCTTTAATCGCGAGCAGTACTTC.

The rearrangement uses TRBV9 and TRBJ2-7, with 8 bases aligning to TRBD1. Looked up from germline, CDR1 is SGDLS and CDR2 is YYNGEE. With V trimmed by 3 bases and J by 5 bases, 7 bases remained unmatched. This CDR3 contains 14 residues. DNA for the CDR3: TGTGCCAGCAGCGCGAGGACAGGGCTAAACGAGCAGTACTTC. It codes for CASSARTGLNEQYF.

Judged by abundance, this clone is medium-sized. The CDR3 spells CASSLHGGRAFYNEQFF. The CDR3 nucleotides read TGCGCCAGCAGCTTACATGGCGGGAGAGCGTTTTACAATGAGCAGTTCTTC. The chain couples TRBV5-1 to TRBJ2-1; TRBD2 aligns across 7 bases. J lost 4 bases, V lost 2 bases, and 12 bases had no gene match. The CDR3 length is 17 residues. Germline V CDR1 and CDR2: SGHRS, YFSETQ. Variable domain in full (rest from reference TRBV5-1 and TRBJ2-1): KAGVTQTPRYLIKTRGQQVTLSCSPISGHRSVSWYQQTPGQGLQFLFEYFSETQRNKGNFPGRFSGRQFSNSRSEMNVSTLELGDSALYLCASSLHGGRAFYNEQFFGPGTRLTVL.

The gene calls are TRBV25-1 and TRBJ2-5, with 10 bases that match TRBD2. V shed 2 bases, J shed 2 bases, and the junction held 2 bases outside the gene matches. This CDR3 has 15 amino acids. The germline V gene has CDR1 MGHDK and CDR2 SYGVNS. CDR3 bases: TGTGCCAGCAGTGAACGGACTAGCGGTCAAGAGACCCAGTACTTC. Protein sequence: CASSERTSGQETQYF.

The chain couples TRBV6-4 to TRBJ2-4; a possible D gene is TRBD2 (7 bases). Trimming cost V 5 bases and J 3 bases, with 17 bases left between them. The CDR3 length is 16 residues. CDR1 is MRHNA and CDR2 is SNTAGT in the germline V gene. CDR3 protein: CASSPEGGVDKNIQYF. In DNA form, the CDR3 reads TGTGCCAGCAGTCCCGAGGGGGGGGTTGACAAAAACATTCAGTACTTC.

The rearrangement uses TRBV6-1 and TRBJ1-1; 7 bases agree with TRBD1. This CDR3 spans 14 amino acids. The V gene end was trimmed by 6 bases and the J gene end by 7 bases; junction bases not matched to a gene: 11. The germline gives CDR1 MNHNS, CDR2 SASEGT. As DNA, the CDR3 is TGTGCCAGCAGCCCGACAGGGAATGAAGATGAAGCTTTCTTT. This translates into CASSPTGNEDEAFF.

The chain employs TRBV9 and TRBJ2-2; 7 nucleotides line up with TRBD1. V was clipped by 2 bases and J by 0 bases; unmatched bases: 7. Germline assignment: CDR1 SGDLS and CDR2 YYNGEE. This CDR3 has 17 amino acids. CDR3 in amino acids: CASSVPPGQSNTGELFF. In DNA form, the CDR3 reads TGTGCCAGCAGCGTCCCACCGGGACAGTCGAACACCGGGGAGCTGTTTTTT.

By share of the sample, this clone is large. This chain links TRBV9 with TRBJ1-4; TRBD1 aligns across 10 bases. The CDR3 is 16 amino acids. The J segment lost 8 bases and the V segment lost 3 bases, leaving 10 bases of the junction unmatched. Germline CDR1 is SGDLS and CDR2 is YYNGEE. CDR3 sequence: CASSAPSTGGREKLFF. The CDR3 DNA reads TGTGCCAGCAGCGCCCCTTCGACAGGGGGCAGGGAAAAACTGTTTTTT.

This clone appeared a single time. CDR3 DNA sequence: TGTGCCAGCAGTCCCGGGGGCGTTGAAGCTTTCTTT. Its translation is CASSPGGVEAFF. This chain uses TRBV27 with TRBJ1-1; D possibly corresponds to TRBD1 (6 bases). The CDR3 has 12 amino acids. V was shortened by 5 bases and J by 7 bases, with 11 bases between the two germline ends. Germline V gives CDR1 MNHEY, CDR2 SMNVEV (reference sequence).

The chain carries TRBV9 and TRBJ1-1; D unclear. The CDR3 is made up of 13 amino acids. Germline V gene data show CDR1 as SGDLS and CDR2 as YYNGEE. Trimming left V 0 bases short and J 5 bases short, with 8 bases between. The CDR3 sequence is CASSVGGRTEAFF. CDR3 nucleotide sequence: TGTGCCAGCAGCGTAGGCGGGAGGACTGAAGCTTTCTTT.

The chain links TRBV6-5 to TRBJ2-7; no definite D call. CDR3 length: 13 amino acids. Germline V gives CDR1 MNHEY, CDR2 SVGAGI. The V end was cut by 7 bases, the J end by 2 bases, with 12 bases between. CDR3 sequence: CASTLGGTYEQYF. The CDR3 DNA is TGTGCCAGCACCCTAGGCGGTACCTACGAGCAGTACTTC.

V and J are TRBV30 and TRBJ1-2, with a possible D match to TRBD1 (5 bases). Germline V gene sequence: CDR1 GTSNPN, CDR2 SVGIG (reference sequence). This CDR3 comprises 13 residues. The V end was cut by 5 bases, the J end by 4 bases, with 14 bases between. For the CDR3, the DNA is TGTGCCTGGGGAAAGGGGCTGATCTATGGCTACACCTTC. Translated, it gives CAWGKGLIYGYTF.

The V call is TRBV5-1, the J call TRBJ2-7; D is undetermined. V shed 4 bases and J shed 0 bases, with 11 bases lying between them. The CDR3 sequence is 14 residues long. Germline assignment: CDR1 SGHRS and CDR2 YFSETQ. Written as DNA, the CDR3 is TGCGCCAGCAGCCCATGGACGGACTCCTACGAGCAGTACTTC. It yields the protein CASSPWTDSYEQYF. The full variable domain, completed using reference TRBV5-1 and TRBJ2-7, is KAGVTQTPRYLIKTRGQQVTLSCSPISGHRSVSWYQQTPGQGLQFLFEYFSETQRNKGNFPGRFSGRQFSNSRSEMNVSTLELGDSALYLCASSPWTDSYEQYFGPGTRLTVT.

The chain couples TRBV28 to TRBJ1-3, with unresolved D. V was pared by 1 base and J by 3 bases, with 10 bases between. Germline V gene sequence: CDR1 MDHEN, CDR2 SYDVKM. The CDR3 sequence is 15 residues long. The CDR3 region has the DNA TGTGCCAGCAGTTTATTATGGGGTGGTGGAAACACCATATATTTT. Protein: CASSLLWGGGNTIYF. Drawing the rest from reference TRBV28 and TRBJ1-3, the complete variable domain is DVKVTQSSRYLVKRTGEKVFLECVQDMDHENMFWYRQDPGLGLRLIYFSYDVKMKEKGDIPEGYSVSREKKERFSLILESASTNQTSMYLCASSLLWGGGNTIYFGEGSWLTVV.

The chain combines TRBV9 with TRBJ2-5; D is perhaps TRBD2 (5 bases). The CDR3 length is 14 residues. Trimming left V 3 bases short and J 5 bases short, with 14 bases between. The germline gives CDR1 SGDLS, CDR2 YYNGEE. CDR3 in amino acids: CASSGEGRWETQYF. The DNA of the CDR3 is TGTGCCAGCAGCGGAGAGGGTCGCTGGGAGACCCAGTACTTC.

The V gene is TRBV5-6, the J gene TRBJ2-5; TRBD1 matches at 7 bases. With V trimmed by 0 bases and J by 6 bases, 11 bases remained unmatched. The CDR3 sequence is 16 residues long. Germline lookup yields CDR1 SGHDT and CDR2 YYEEEE. The CDR3 loop reads CASSLVSGRGRQTQYF. The CDR3 DNA is TGTGCCAGCAGCTTGGTTTCGGGTAGGGGGCGACAGACCCAGTACTTC.

This chain connects TRBV27 to TRBJ1-2, with 8 bases matching TRBD1. V lost 6 bases to trimming and J lost 4 bases; unmatched junction nucleotides: 7. Germline CDR1 and CDR2: MNHEY and SMNVEV (reference sequence). CDR3 size: 14 residues. The CDR3: CASSSGTGLYGYTF. CDR3 DNA: TGTGCCAGCAGCTCTGGGACAGGCCTCTATGGCTACACCTTC.

This chain connects TRBV25-1 to TRBJ2-7, with a tentative D call TRBD1 (6 bases). CDR1 MGHDK and CDR2 SYGVNS come from the germline V gene. V shed 6 bases and J shed 3 bases, with 18 bases lying between them. The CDR3 totals 15 residues. The CDR3 reads CASRKTTGYVYEQYF. The CDR3, as DNA: TGTGCCAGCAGGAAGACCACAGGGTATGTCTACGAGCAGTACTTC.

The chain employs TRBV6-6 and TRBJ1-2; 8 positions match TRBD1. The CDR3 extends over 15 amino acids. CDR1 MNHNY and CDR2 SVGAGI come from the germline V gene (reference sequence). V dropped 0 bases and J dropped 6; count of bases not matched to a gene: 6. CDR3 bases: TGTGCCAGCAGTTACTCTGGGACAGGATACAATGGCTACACCTTC. Translating gives CASSYSGTGYNGYTF.

This clone was found a few times. Written as DNA, the CDR3 is TGTGCCTGGAGGCATCGAGGGGTGGGCACTGAAGCTTTCTTT. This translates into CAWRHRGVGTEAFF. The chain combines TRBV30 with TRBJ1-1, with D maybe TRBD1 (5 bases). The CDR3 totals 14 residues. Germline V gene sequence: CDR1 GTSNPN, CDR2 SVGIG (reference sequence). Trimming took off 3 bases at V and 4 bases at J, with 15 bases between the two ends.